This T cell receptor beta chain was sequenced during a study of CXCR3 chemokines and chemotherapy response in bladder cancer. The CDR3 consists of 15 residues. Per the germline V gene, CDR1 is DFQATT and CDR2 is SNEGSKA (reference sequence). V dropped 2 bases and J dropped 7; count of bases not matched to a gene: 11. In TCRdb, the PCR reads were re-called with MiXCR into one record per CDR3 protein. In the table there are about 8,100 distinct CDR3 sequences, roughly 13% of which are singletons. The J gene is TRBJ1-2, the V gene TRBV20-1, with 9 bases matching TRBD1. The clonotype originates from a human donor with bladder cancer that responded to neoadjuvant chemotherapy. Sample acquisition took place from a patient whose treatment included neoadjuvant chemotherapy. The CDR3 sequence is CSARPQGARQRGYTF. DNA of the CDR3: TGCAGTGCTAGACCACAGGGGGCGCGTCAACGTGGCTACACCTTC.